The 20 T cell receptor beta chains listed next were all sequenced from one sample in a study of T cell repertoires in cytomegalovirus infection (dated by TCRdb to between 2017 and 2020). The instrument given in TCRdb is Illumina HiSeq 1500. Through fastp at Q25 and MiXCR, TCRdb rebuilt clones from the public reads, retaining in-frame beta chains. Each entry merges the rows of one CDR3 protein and shows their most common DNA and genes. A total of about 740,000 distinct CDR3 sequences appear in this sample, about 40% of them only once. The top ten clonotypes cover about 2.8% of the sample. The sequenced sample consisted of PBMCs. The source is a human donor in good health (CMV status not recorded). Some clones in this sample may be carry-over from other donors' samples.

Only a few counts were recorded for this clonotype. The CDR3 does not end in the conserved phenylalanine or tryptophan, so this is likely a read error. The limits of the CDR3 on the DNA are not certain, so only TCRdb's listed CDR3 is given. The chain has TRBV28 and TRBJ1-4. CDR1 and CDR2 from the germline V gene are MDHEN and SYDVKM. Counting both end residues, the CDR3 totals 10 amino acids. The CDR3 is CASWGKHFAG.

This clonotype has a handful of counts. The chain combines TRBV4-3 with TRBJ1-2; 7 positions agree with TRBD1. This CDR3 has 18 amino acids. Germline lookup yields CDR1 LGHNA and CDR2 YSLEER. Losses at the gene ends were 4 bases for V and 8 bases for J; bases not matched to a gene: 22. The CDR3 nucleotides read TGCGCCAGCAGCCTAAGGGCTTCATTTGGGCAGGGGGTGAAGGGCTACACCTTC. Translating gives CASSLRASFGQGVKGYTF.

The chain couples TRBV5-1 to TRBJ2-1; 8 bases are shared with TRBD1. Germline values: CDR1 SGHRS, CDR2 YFSETQ. J was trimmed by 7 bases and V by 4 bases; bases with no gene match: 7. The CDR3 contains 14 residues. CDR3: CASSMDRARNEQFF. CDR3 DNA sequence: TGCGCCAGCAGCATGGACAGGGCTCGGAATGAGCAGTTCTTC.

The CDR3 bases are TGTGCCAGCAGCTCGGACCGGAGGGCTGAAGCTTTCTTT. Amino acid sequence: CASSSDRRAEAFF. V is TRBV7-8 and J is TRBJ1-1; no clear D gene. Trimming shortened V by 4 bases and J by 6 bases, and 12 bases separated the two germline ends. Germline V CDR1 and CDR2: SGHVS, FQNEAQ. The CDR3 sequence is 13 residues long.

On this clonotype: Given the absence of the conserved phenylalanine or tryptophan at the CDR3 end, a read error is likely. The chain combines TRBV28 with TRBJ2-7, with unresolved D. The CDR3 runs to 11 residues. In germline, CDR1 is MDHEN, CDR2 SYDVKM. V lost 6 bases and J 3 bases, leaving 6 bases between the germline ends. The CDR3 loop is CASRLYYEQYL. For the CDR3, the DNA is TGTGCCAGCAGGCTCTACTACGAGCAGTACTTA.

The rearrangement links TRBV11-2 to TRBJ2-3; 7 nucleotides line up with TRBD2. CDR3 length equals 15 residues. Trimming took 3 bases from V and 8 from J; bases not matched to a gene: 11. Germline lookup yields CDR1 SGHAT and CDR2 FQNNGV. The chain's CDR3 is CASSFGTMRMGTQYF. CDR3 nucleotides: TGTGCCAGCAGCTTCGGGACTATGCGCATGGGTACGCAGTATTTT. The full variable domain, in which reference TRBV11-2 and TRBJ2-3 provide the parts outside the CDR3, is EAGVAQSPRYKIIEKRQSVAFWCNPISGHATLYWYQQILGQGPKLLIQFQNNGVVDDSQLPKDRFSAERLKGVDSTLKIQPAKLEDSAVYLCASSFGTMRMGTQYFGPGTRLTVL.

The chain recombines TRBV5-6 with TRBJ1-2; possibly TRBD1 for D (5 bases). Trimming pared 5 bases from V and 2 bases from J, leaving 10 bases between. Germline V gene sequence: CDR1 SGHDT, CDR2 YYEEEE. CDR3 length: 13 amino acids. As DNA, the CDR3 is TGTGCCAGCAGTCGAGAGGGGAACTATGGCTACACCTTC. Translated: CASSREGNYGYTF.

The chain uses TRBV7-2 and TRBJ2-2; D is undetermined. CDR1 SGHTA and CDR2 FQGNSA come from the germline V gene. V lost 2 bases and J lost 0, with 16 bases in between. This CDR3 comprises 18 residues. The CDR3: CASSLYGVALANTGELFF. CDR3 nucleotides: TGTGCCAGCAGCTTATATGGCGTCGCCCTCGCGAACACCGGGGAGCTGTTTTTT.

This clonotype was seen a handful of times. This chain connects TRBV7-9 to TRBJ2-5; D gene ambiguous. V shed 4 bases and J shed 5 bases, with 11 bases lying between them. CDR1 SEHNR and CDR2 FQNEAQ come from the germline V gene (reference sequence). This CDR3 has 13 amino acids. CDR3 DNA: TGTGCCAGCAGCTACACGGTGGGGGAGACCCAGTACTTC. This encodes CASSYTVGETQYF.

The chain links TRBV6-2 or TRBV6-3 to TRBJ1-1; no definite D call. V lost 8 bases and J lost 11, with 24 bases in between. CDR1 is MNHEY and CDR2 is SVGEGT in the germline V gene. The CDR3 sequence is 14 residues long. As DNA, the CDR3 is TGTGCCAGCCCAGTTCCTGACGGACTCAGGAGGGCTTTCTTT. Amino acids: CASPVPDGLRRAFF.

The gene calls are TRBV2 and TRBJ2-7, with D unresolved. CDR1 is SNHLY and CDR2 is FYNNEI in the germline V gene. V was shortened by 8 bases and J by 4 bases, with 9 bases between the two germline ends. There are 11 residues in the CDR3. Here the CDR3 reads CASARPYEQYF. CDR3 DNA: TGTGCCAGCGCGCGCCCTTACGAGCAGTACTTC.

The chain couples TRBV11-3 to TRBJ2-7; the match to TRBD1 covers 7 bases. The CDR3 consists of 22 residues. Per germline, CDR1 SGHNT and CDR2 YENEEA. Germline trimming cut 5 bases from V and 7 bases from J; bases unmatched to any gene: 35. The CDR3: CASSPILLRGQAFNHSRGEQYF. The DNA of the CDR3 is TGTGCCAGCAGCCCCATTCTACTACGCGGACAGGCCTTTAATCACTCCCGCGGGGAGCAGTACTTC. The whole variable domain, filled in from reference TRBV11-3 and TRBJ2-7, reads EAGVVQSPRYKIIEKKQPVAFWCNPISGHNTLYWYLQNLGQGPELLIRYENEEAVDDSQLPKDRFSAERLKGVDSTLKIQPAELGDSAVYLCASSPILLRGQAFNHSRGEQYFGPGTRLTVT.

The V call is TRBV29-1, the J call TRBJ1-6; no clear D. The V gene lost 6 bases and the J gene lost 0 bases, with 15 bases spanning the gap. Germline V gene lookup returns CDR1 SQVTM and CDR2 ANQGSEA. The CDR3 contains 16 residues. The CDR3 nucleotides read TGCAGCGTCCGCCCCCTAGATAGCTCCTATAATTCACCCCTCCACTTT. Protein sequence: CSVRPLDSSYNSPLHF.

The chain has TRBV12-3 or TRBV12-4 and TRBJ1-6, with a weak D call TRBD1 (5 bases). V shed 3 bases and J shed 10 bases, with 10 bases lying between them. The CDR3 covers 13 residues. For the CDR3, the DNA is TGTGCCAGCAGTTTCACCAGGGACTCACCCCTCCACTTT. Amino acid sequence: CASSFTRDSPLHF.

The rearrangement uses TRBV11-1 and TRBJ2-3, with 9 bases fitting TRBD2. Germline V gene sequence: CDR1 SGHAT, CDR2 FQDESV (reference sequence). This CDR3 has 15 amino acids. Trimming cost V 4 bases and J 8 bases; bases outside gene matches: 10. In nucleotides, the CDR3 is TGTGCCAGCAGCTCTGCGGGACTAGCACTAACTACGCAGTATTTT. This encodes CASSSAGLALTTQYF. Using reference TRBV11-1 and TRBJ2-3 for the parts outside the CDR3, the full variable domain is EAEVAQSPRYKITEKSQAVAFWCDPISGHATLYWYRQILGQGPELLVQFQDESVVDDSQLPKDRFSAERLKGVDSTLKIQPAELGDSAMYLCASSSAGLALTTQYFGPGTRLTVL.

The rearrangement uses TRBV19 and TRBJ2-3; the D gene is possibly TRBD2 (6 bases). Germline V gives CDR1 LNHDA, CDR2 SQIVND (reference sequence). V lost 5 bases, J lost 0 bases, and 12 bases lay in between. The CDR3 is 15 amino acids. The CDR3 is CASSPWAGSTDTQYF. The DNA for the CDR3 is TGTGCCAGTAGTCCCTGGGCGGGAAGCACAGATACGCAGTATTTT.

The V gene is TRBV28, the J gene TRBJ1-4; no clear D. Trimming pared 7 bases from V and 8 bases from J, leaving 17 bases between. The length of the CDR3 is 14 residues. Germline-derived CDR1 and CDR2 are MDHEN and SYDVKM. The CDR3: CASNPSGFREKLFF. The DNA of the CDR3 is TGTGCCAGCAACCCTTCCGGGTTCAGGGAAAAACTGTTTTTT. Looking up the rest from reference TRBV28 and TRBJ1-4 gives the full variable domain: DVKVTQSSRYLVKRTGEKVFLECVQDMDHENMFWYRQDPGLGLRLIYFSYDVKMKEKGDIPEGYSVSREKKERFSLILESASTNQTSMYLCASNPSGFREKLFFGSGTQLSVL.

The rearrangement uses TRBV2 and TRBJ1-5; TRBD1 is a possible D gene (6 bases). Trimming pared 2 bases from V and 4 bases from J, leaving 12 bases between. Germline V gives CDR1 SNHLY, CDR2 FYNNEI. CDR3 length: 15 residues. This chain's CDR3 is CASSELRQGNQPQHF. CDR3 coding DNA: TGTGCCAGCAGTGAATTAAGGCAGGGGAATCAGCCCCAGCATTTT.

This clonotype has a handful of counts. V gene TRBV4-2 combines with J gene TRBJ1-5, with D unclear. The CDR3 length is 11 residues. V lost 7 bases and J 9 bases, leaving 10 bases between the germline ends. The V gene's germline CDR1 is LGHNA and CDR2 YNFKEQ. The CDR3 reads CASNDEGPQHF. CDR3 in DNA: TGTGCCAGCAACGACGAGGGGCCCCAGCATTTT.

In its sample, this clonotype was seen a few times. The gene calls are TRBV6-1 and TRBJ2-5; possible D gene TRBD1, 6 bases. The V gene lost 5 bases and the J gene lost 4 bases, with 14 bases spanning the gap. The CDR3 runs to 14 residues. Germline assignment: CDR1 MNHNS and CDR2 SASEGT. CDR3 in amino acids: CASSPHRVGETQYF. In DNA form, the CDR3 reads TGTGCCAGCAGTCCCCACAGGGTGGGAGAGACCCAGTACTTC.